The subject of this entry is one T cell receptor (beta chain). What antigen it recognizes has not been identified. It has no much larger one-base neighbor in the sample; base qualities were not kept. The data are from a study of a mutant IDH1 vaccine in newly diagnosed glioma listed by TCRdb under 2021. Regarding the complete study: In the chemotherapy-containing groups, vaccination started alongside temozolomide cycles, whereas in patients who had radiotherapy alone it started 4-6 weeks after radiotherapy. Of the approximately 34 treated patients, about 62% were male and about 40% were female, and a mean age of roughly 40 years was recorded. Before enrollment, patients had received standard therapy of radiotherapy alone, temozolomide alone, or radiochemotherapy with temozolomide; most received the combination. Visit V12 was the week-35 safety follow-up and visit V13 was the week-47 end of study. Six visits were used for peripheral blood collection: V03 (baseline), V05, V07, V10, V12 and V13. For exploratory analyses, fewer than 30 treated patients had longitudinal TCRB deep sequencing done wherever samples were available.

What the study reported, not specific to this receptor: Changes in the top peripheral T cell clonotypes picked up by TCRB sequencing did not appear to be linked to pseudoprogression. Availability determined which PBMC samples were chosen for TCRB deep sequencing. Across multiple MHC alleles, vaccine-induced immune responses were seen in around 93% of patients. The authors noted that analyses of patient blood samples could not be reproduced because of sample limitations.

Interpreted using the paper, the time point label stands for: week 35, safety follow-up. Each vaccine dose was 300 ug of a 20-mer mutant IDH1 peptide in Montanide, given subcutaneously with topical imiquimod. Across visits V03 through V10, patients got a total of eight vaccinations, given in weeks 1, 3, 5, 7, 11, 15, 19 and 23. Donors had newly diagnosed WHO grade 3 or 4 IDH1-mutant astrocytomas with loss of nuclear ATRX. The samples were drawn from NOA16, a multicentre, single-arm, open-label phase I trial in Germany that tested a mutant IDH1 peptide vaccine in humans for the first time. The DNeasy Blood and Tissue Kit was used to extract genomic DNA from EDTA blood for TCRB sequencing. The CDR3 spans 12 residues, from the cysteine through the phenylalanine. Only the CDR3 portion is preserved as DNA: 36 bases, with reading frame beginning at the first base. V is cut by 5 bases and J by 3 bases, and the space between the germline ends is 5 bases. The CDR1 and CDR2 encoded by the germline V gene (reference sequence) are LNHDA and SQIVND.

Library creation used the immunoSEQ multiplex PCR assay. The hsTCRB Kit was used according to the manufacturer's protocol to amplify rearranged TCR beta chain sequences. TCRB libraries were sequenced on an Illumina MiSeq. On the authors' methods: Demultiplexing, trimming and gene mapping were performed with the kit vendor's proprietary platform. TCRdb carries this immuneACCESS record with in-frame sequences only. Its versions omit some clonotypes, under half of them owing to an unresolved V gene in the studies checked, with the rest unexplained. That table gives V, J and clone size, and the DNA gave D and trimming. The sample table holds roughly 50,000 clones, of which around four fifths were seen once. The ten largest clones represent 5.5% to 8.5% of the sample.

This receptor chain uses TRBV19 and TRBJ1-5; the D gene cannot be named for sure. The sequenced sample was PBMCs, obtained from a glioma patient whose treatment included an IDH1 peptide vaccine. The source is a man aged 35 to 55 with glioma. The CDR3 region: CASSFVNQPQHF. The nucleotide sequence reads TGTGCCAGTAGTTTTGTCAATCAGCCCCAGCATTTT.